Listed below are T cell receptor beta chains from one sample, sequenced in a study of blood T cell repertoires in COVID-19. Produced via immunoSEQ multiplex PCR; TCRdb's table is partial and in-frame only. The repertoire holds hundreds of thousands of clones, with over 85% as singletons. The sequencing sample was made of peripheral blood. The receptors originated from a man aged 18-30 years with COVID-19, enrolled during active disease. Each CDR3 is given with its conserved first and last residue. A D gene is named only where the DNA matches it firmly. Part of the rows lack a size; the others show once, few, many or a class for expanded clones.

D	J	size	V	DNA	CDR3
TRBD1	TRBJ2-1	once	TRBV19	TGTGCCAGTAGTATGGACAGGGCCTACAATGAGCAGTTCTTC	CASSMDRAYNEQFF
NA	TRBJ2-3	NA	TRBV6-7	TGTGCCAGCAGTTACTCGCAAATTAGAGAGGACGGAGGATTCACAGATACGCAGTATTTT	CASSYSQIREDGGFTDTQYF
TRBD1	TRBJ1-5	once	TRBV19	TGTGCCAGTAGCAATGTGGGACAGAACAATCAGCCCCAGCATTTT	CASSNVGQNNQPQHF
NA	TRBJ2-7	NA	TRBV25-1	TGTGCCAGCAAATCCCCCCGAAGCGACGGCTACGAGCAGTACTTC	CASKSPRSDGYEQYF
TRBD2	TRBJ2-3	NA	TRBV5-1	TGCGCCAGCAGCTTGGCCGCGGGCGGGGGGAGCACAGATACGCAGTATTTT	CASSLAAGGGSTDTQYF
NA	TRBJ1-3	once	TRBV9	TGTGCCAGCAGCGTAGCTGGCTGGAGCTCTGGAAACACCATATATTTT	CASSVAGWSSGNTIYF
NA	TRBJ2-7	NA	TRBV2	TGTGCCAGCACCCAGCTAGCGACTTACGAGCAGTACTTC	CASTQLATYEQYF
NA	TRBJ1-5	NA	TRBV19	TGTGCCAGTAGTACTGCCGAGATTAATAGCAATCAGCCCCAGCATTTT	CASSTAEINSNQPQHF
NA	TRBJ1-2	NA	TRBV28	TGTGCCAGCAGTTTGGGGGCCGGTAACTATGGCTACACCTTC	CASSLGAGNYGYTF
NA	TRBJ2-1	NA	TRBV24-1	TGTGCCACCAGGGAGAACGGGAGTCCCTACAATGAGCAGTTCTTC	CATRENGSPYNEQFF
NA	TRBJ1-5	few	TRBV19	TGTGCCAGTAGTGGACTGCGCAATCAGCCCCAGCATTTT	CASSGLRNQPQHF
TRBD1	TRBJ2-7	NA	TRBV6-6	TGTGCCAGCAAGGACAGGTCCAGCTCCTACGAGCAGTACTTC	CASKDRSSSYEQYF
NA	TRBJ1-4	NA	TRBV5-1	TGCGCCAGCCGGGAGGGAGTGAATGAAAAACTGTTTTTT	CASREGVNEKLFF
TRBD2	TRBJ2-7	NA	TRBV29-1	TGCAGCGTTGAAGGTCTAGCGGGAGGCGAGCAGTACTTC	CSVEGLAGGEQYF
TRBD1	TRBJ1-2	NA	TRBV14	TGTGCCAGCAGACGACAGGGGGTAGGAGGCTACACCTTC	CASRRQGVGGYTF
TRBD1	TRBJ2-3	NA	TRBV5-4	TGTGCCAGCAGCTTGGGAGGTCAGGGGGCAGATACGCAGTATTTT	CASSLGGQGADTQYF
NA	TRBJ2-1	NA	TRBV12-3/TRBV12-4	TGTGCCAGCAGTCCAGGCTACAATGAGCAGTTCTTC	CASSPGYNEQFF
TRBD1	TRBJ2-7	NA	TRBV18	TGTGCCAGCTCACCCGTCCTACAGGGGAGCTCCTACGAGCAGTACTTC	CASSPVLQGSSYEQYF
TRBD2	TRBJ2-5	NA	TRBV7-9	TGTGCCAGCAGCTTCGGAGGAGGGACTAGCGGGGTTGAGACCCAGTACTTC	CASSFGGGTSGVETQYF
TRBD1	TRBJ2-3	NA	TRBV9	TGTGCCAGCAGCGTAGGTGTGGGACAGGGGGTCACAGATACGCAGTATTTT	CASSVGVGQGVTDTQYF
NA	TRBJ2-5	NA	TRBV5-1	TGCGCCAGCAGCTTGGGACGCGGAAGGGAGACCCAGTACTTC	CASSLGRGRETQYF
TRBD2	TRBJ2-5	few	TRBV5-1	TGCGCCAGCAGCCAGAGCGGGAGGGCCGAGGAGACCCAGTACTTC	CASSQSGRAEETQYF
TRBD2	TRBJ2-7	NA	TRBV27	TGTGCCAGCAGTTTATCGACTAGCGGGTCCTACGAGCAGTACTTC	CASSLSTSGSYEQYF
TRBD1	TRBJ2-3	NA	TRBV18	TGTGCCAGCTCACCAGACAGGGAAGATACGCAGTATTTT	CASSPDREDTQYF
TRBD2	TRBJ2-1	few	TRBV5-1	TGCGCCAGCAGCTGGCAAAGCGGGAGCCCTACAAACAATGAGCAGTTCTTC	CASSWQSGSPTNNEQFF
TRBD2	TRBJ2-1	NA	TRBV24-1	TGTGCCACCAGTGGGACTAGCGGGGTATACAATGAGCAGTTCTTC	CATSGTSGVYNEQFF
NA	TRBJ2-2	NA	TRBV7-9	TGTGCCAGCAGCTCTACCAGGGCAGTTGCCGGGGAGCTGTTTTTT	CASSSTRAVAGELFF
TRBD1	TRBJ2-7	NA	TRBV5-6	TGTGCCAGCAGCTGGGGGACAGGGACCTACGAGCAGTACTTC	CASSWGTGTYEQYF
TRBD2	TRBJ2-7	NA	TRBV5-5	TGTGCCAGCAGCCCGGGGACTAGCGGGGGGCCTTGGGAGCAGTACTTC	CASSPGTSGGPWEQYF
TRBD1	TRBJ2-1	NA	TRBV6-5	TGTGCCAGCAGCCGGGACAGGGGGCACCATGAGCAGTTCTTC	CASSRDRGHHEQFF
NA	TRBJ1-1	NA	TRBV10-3	TGTGCCATCAGTGAGATACAGACCATGAACACTGAAGCTTTCTTT	CAISEIQTMNTEAFF
TRBD2	TRBJ2-2	NA	TRBV27	TGTGCCAGCAGTTTACACTCAACAGACCTAGCGGGAGTAAGCACCGGGGAGCTGTTTTTT	CASSLHSTDLAGVSTGELFF
TRBD1	TRBJ2-3	NA	TRBV11-3	TGTGCCAGCAGCTTTGAGACAGGGTACACAGATACGCAGTATTTT	CASSFETGYTDTQYF
TRBD1	TRBJ1-5	NA	TRBV6-1	TGTGCCAGCAGTGCCCAAAGGACAGGGGGACATAGCAATCAGCCCCAGCATTTT	CASSAQRTGGHSNQPQHF
TRBD2	TRBJ2-1	once	TRBV19	TGTGCCAGCCGGGGGGGTCACAATGAGCAGTTCTTC	CASRGGHNEQFF
NA	TRBJ2-7	NA	TRBV27	TGTGCCAGCAGTCCCCGGGCAGGGCGTACGCACGAGCAGTACTTC	CASSPRAGRTHEQYF
TRBD1	TRBJ1-5	NA	TRBV6-5	TGTGCCAGCAGCGCGGGACAGGGCGGCAATCAGCCCCAGCATTTT	CASSAGQGGNQPQHF
TRBD1	TRBJ2-5	once	TRBV30	TGTGCCTGGAGCGGGACAGTCCAAGAGACCCAGTACTTC	CAWSGTVQETQYF
TRBD1	TRBJ1-4	NA	TRBV7-9	TGTGCCAGCAGCCCGGGACAGCGATCTCCTGAAAAACTGTTTTTT	CASSPGQRSPEKLFF
NA	TRBJ1-1	NA	TRBV5-1	TGCGCCAGCAGCCCGGGGGACTCCCCCTTGAACACTGAAGCTTTCTTT	CASSPGDSPLNTEAFF
NA	TRBJ1-2	few	TRBV6-5	TGTGCCAGCGATATCCTGATCGGGGGTGGCTACACCTTC	CASDILIGGGYTF
TRBD1	TRBJ2-5	NA	TRBV15	TGTGCCACCAGACGGACAGGGCGAGAGACCCAGTACTTC	CATRRTGRETQYF